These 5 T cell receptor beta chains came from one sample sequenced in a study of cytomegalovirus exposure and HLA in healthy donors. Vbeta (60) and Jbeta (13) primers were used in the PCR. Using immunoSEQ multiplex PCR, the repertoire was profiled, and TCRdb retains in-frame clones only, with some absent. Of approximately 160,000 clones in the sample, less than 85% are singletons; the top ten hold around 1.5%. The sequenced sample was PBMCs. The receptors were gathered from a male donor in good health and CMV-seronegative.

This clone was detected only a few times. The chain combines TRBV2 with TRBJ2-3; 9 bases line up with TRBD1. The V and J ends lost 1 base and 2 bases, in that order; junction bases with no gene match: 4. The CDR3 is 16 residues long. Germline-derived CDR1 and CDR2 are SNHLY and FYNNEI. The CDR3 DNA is TGTGCCAGCAGTGAAGAGGGACAGGGCATCACAGATACGCAGTATTTT. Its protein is CASSEEGQGITDTQYF.

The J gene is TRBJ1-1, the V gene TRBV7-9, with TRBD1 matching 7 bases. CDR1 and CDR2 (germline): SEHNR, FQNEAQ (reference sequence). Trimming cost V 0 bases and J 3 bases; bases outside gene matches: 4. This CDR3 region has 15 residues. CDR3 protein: CASSLALGQYTEAFF. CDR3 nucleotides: TGTGCCAGCAGCTTAGCGCTGGGACAGTACACTGAAGCTTTCTTT. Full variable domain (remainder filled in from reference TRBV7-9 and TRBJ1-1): DTGVSQNPRHKITKRGQNVTFRCDPISEHNRLYWYRQTLGQGPEFLTYFQNEAQLEKSRLLSDRFSAERPKGSFSTLEIQRTEQGDSAMYLCASSLALGQYTEAFFGQGTRLTVV.

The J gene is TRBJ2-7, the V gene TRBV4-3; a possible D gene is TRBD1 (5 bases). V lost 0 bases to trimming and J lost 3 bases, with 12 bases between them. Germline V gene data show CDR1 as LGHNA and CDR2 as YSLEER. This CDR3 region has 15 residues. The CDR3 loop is CASSQEPSDSYEQYF. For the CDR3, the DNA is TGCGCCAGCAGCCAAGAACCCAGTGACAGCTACGAGCAGTACTTC.

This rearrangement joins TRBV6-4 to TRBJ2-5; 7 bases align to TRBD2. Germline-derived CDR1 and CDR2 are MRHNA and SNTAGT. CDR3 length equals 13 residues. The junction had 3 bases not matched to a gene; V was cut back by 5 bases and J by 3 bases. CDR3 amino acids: CASSRTREETQYF. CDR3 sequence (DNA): TGTGCCAGCAGTAGGACTAGGGAAGAGACCCAGTACTTC.

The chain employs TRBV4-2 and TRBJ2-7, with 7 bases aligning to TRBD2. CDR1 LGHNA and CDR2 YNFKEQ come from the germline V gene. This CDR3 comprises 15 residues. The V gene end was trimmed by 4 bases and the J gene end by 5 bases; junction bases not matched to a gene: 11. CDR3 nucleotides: TGTGCCAGCAGCCTCAATGCGGGAGTGATAGACGAGCAGTACTTC. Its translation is CASSLNAGVIDEQYF.